The 7 T cell receptor beta chains in this list originate from one sample, sequenced in a study of cytomegalovirus exposure and HLA in healthy donors. Using immunoSEQ multiplex PCR, the repertoire was profiled, and TCRdb retains in-frame clones only, with some absent. This sample has approximately 20,000 clones, with 95% to 97% found just once. Specimen: PBMCs. The receptors originated from a man younger than 40 in good health and CMV-seropositive.

The V and J genes are TRBV28 and TRBJ2-7; 8 bases are a match to TRBD2. The CDR3 sequence is 13 residues long. Germline V CDR1 and CDR2: MDHEN, SYDVKM. V shed 4 bases and J 3 bases; nucleotides not matched to a gene: 2. The CDR3 sequence is CASSSAGVYEQYF. Written as DNA, the CDR3 is TGTGCCAGCAGTTCAGCGGGAGTCTACGAGCAGTACTTC.

The CDR3 loop reads CASSPANLAAGAPSYNEQFF. DNA of the CDR3: TGTGCCAGCAGCCCAGCTAACTTAGCGGCGGGAGCGCCCTCCTACAATGAGCAGTTCTTC. The chain joins TRBV11-3 to TRBJ2-1; 7 bases fit TRBD2. The CDR3 is made up of 20 amino acids. CDR1 SGHNT and CDR2 YENEEA come from the germline V gene. With V trimmed by 5 bases and J by 0 bases, 19 bases remained unmatched.

This clone was counted once. The chain links TRBV4-1 to TRBJ1-3, with D uncertain. Trimming cost V 2 bases and J 2 bases, with 13 bases left between them. There are 16 residues in the CDR3. Germline V CDR1 and CDR2: MGHRA, YSYEKL. CDR3 amino acids: CASSQPVQSTGNTIYF. CDR3 DNA sequence: TGCGCCAGCAGCCAACCTGTACAGTCAACTGGAAACACCATATATTTT.

V and J are TRBV29-1 and TRBJ1-1; 8 nucleotides match TRBD1. With V trimmed by 4 bases and J by 5 bases, 18 bases remained unmatched. Germline V lookup: CDR1 SQVTM, CDR2 ANQGSEA. This CDR3 contains 17 residues. The CDR3 here is CSVVGGQGAMGGTEAFF. The CDR3 coding sequence is TGCAGCGTTGTAGGCGGGCAGGGGGCCATGGGGGGGACTGAAGCTTTCTTT.

The chain is built from TRBV28 and TRBJ2-1; possible D gene TRBD2, 6 bases. Germline CDR1 MDHEN, CDR2 SYDVKM. The CDR3 runs to 16 residues. The V and J ends lost 1 base and 6 bases respectively, with 16 bases between them. CDR3 in amino acids: CASSLFGGGISNEQFF. In DNA, the CDR3 is TGTGCCAGCAGTTTATTCGGGGGTGGGATATCCAATGAGCAGTTCTTC.

J is TRBJ2-1 and V is TRBV11-2, with 7 bases that match TRBD2. This CDR3 comprises 15 residues. The germline gives CDR1 SGHAT, CDR2 FQNNGV. Unmatched junction bases numbered 6, after V lost 1 base and J lost 6 bases. The CDR3 protein is CASSLGAGVSNEQFF. CDR3 coding DNA: TGTGCCAGCAGCTTAGGGGCGGGAGTATCCAATGAGCAGTTCTTC.

The genes are TRBV9 and TRBJ2-7, with unresolved D. Trimming took 0 bases from V and 0 from J, leaving 7 bases between them. Germline CDR1 SGDLS, CDR2 YYNGEE. The CDR3 is 14 amino acids. The CDR3 DNA is TGTGCCAGCAGCGTAGATTGGAGCTCCTACGAGCAGTACTTC. It yields the protein CASSVDWSSYEQYF.